These T cell receptor beta chains were read from a single sample in a study of beta chain features in type 1 diabetes. Clones were sequenced by immunoSEQ multiplex PCR, and TCRdb holds only the in-frame ones, with some missing. The table has roughly 340,000 clones, approximately 12% seen once; the top ten hold roughly 0.015%. Material for sequencing was naive CD4+ T cells from blood. These receptors came from a young woman with type 1 diabetes. Each CDR3 is given without its conserved first and last residue. For some rows the clone size is stated as once, few or many, or as a class when expanded; others skip it.

>TRBJ1-1|few|TRBV2
ASRDDRPRAF
>TRBJ1-2|.|TRBV19
ASSSIGQQHGYT
>TRBJ2-1|few|TRBV19
ASSATGGLNEQF
>TRBJ2-3|few|TRBV15
ATSSPGLAGTFGITDTQY
>TRBJ2-7|.|TRBV7-6
ASSSPGQNYEQY
>TRBJ1-5|.|TRBV5-1
ASSLVGGGQPQH
>TRBJ2-1|.|TRBV7-9
ASTPLVAKSYNEQF
>TRBJ1-2|few|TRBV5-1
ASSLGQVNYGYT
>TRBJ2-1|.|TRBV7-3
ASSLTYQGWHEQF
>TRBJ2-7|.|TRBV7-8
ASSRTEYYEQY
>TRBJ1-5|few|TRBV7-8
ASSLEVQNQPQH
>TRBJ2-5|few|TRBV27
ASRNLGQGGQETQY
>TRBJ2-7|.|TRBV28
ASSLYGRQQY
>TRBJ2-1|few|TRBV29-1
SVGTSGRAYPPYNEQF
>TRBJ2-7|.|TRBV4-1
ASSQWGGTSSYEQY